This TCR beta chain was recovered during a study of T cells in narcolepsy. The germline CDR1 and CDR2 sequences are SGHRS and YFSETQ. V lost 1 base and J lost 6, with 10 bases in between. There are 13 residues in the CDR3. Note on this clone: The antigen is unknown.

Findings and limits, study-wide: Comparing one patient's CSF and blood CD4+ clonotypes highlighted HCRT- and TRIB2-specific autoreactive clonotypes.

Assay used: immunoSEQ multiplex PCR; TCRdb lists only in-frame clones, some missing. The sample lists 20,000 to 25,000 clones; 81% were seen once. Material for sequencing was memory (CD45RA-) CD4+ T cells from blood. The TCR sequence derives from a human donor in good health. The rearrangement joins TRBV5-1 to TRBJ1-2; D is uncertain. The DNA for the CDR3 is TGCGCCAGCAGCTTGAGAGGTTCGGATGGCTACACCTTC. Amino acids: CASSLRGSDGYTF.